This T cell receptor (beta chain) was observed in a study of shared clonotypes between healthy human individuals. CD8 cells classed as naive were CD45RO-negative and positively selected for CCR7, excluding terminally differentiated effector memory CD45RA+ cells. Findings and limits, study-wide: Four donors held 4.5% to 5% of naive CD4 clonotypes in common.

In the case of this clone: The antigen is not known.

Replicate PCRs from sorted subsets contained roughly 190 ng DNA, which is around 30,000 T cell genomes. Data came from immunoSEQ multiplex PCR; TCRdb stores just in-frame clones and leaves some out. Among approximately 600,000 clones listed, around 96% were seen once. This clonotype originated in a woman aged 25 to 39 in good health. The sequenced sample was naive CD8+ T cells sorted from blood.

The CDR3 sequence is CASSPSDRTTRELFF. The CDR3 nucleotides read TGTGCCAGTAGTCCATCGGACAGGACGACCCGAGAACTGTTTTTT. The chain employs TRBV19 and TRBJ1-4; 7 positions agree with TRBD1. The CDR3 totals 15 residues. The germline V gene encodes CDR1 LNHDA and CDR2 SQIVND (reference sequence). V lost 5 bases to trimming and J lost 12 bases; unmatched junction nucleotides: 15.